Presented here are 26 T cell receptor beta chains from one specimen sequenced in a study of blood T cell repertoires in COVID-19. Data came from immunoSEQ multiplex PCR; TCRdb stores just in-frame clones and leaves some out. This sample carries about 380,000 clones, less than 85% of them seen once, and the ten largest clones take 3.6%. Sequenced sample: peripheral blood. These receptor sequences come from a woman aged 18 to 35 with acute or convalescent COVID-19.

This clone was recorded only once. The J gene is TRBJ1-5, the V gene TRBV30; no definite D call. Trimming left V 2 bases short and J 6 bases short, with 8 bases between. Germline V gene lookup returns CDR1 GTSNPN and CDR2 SVGIG (reference sequence). The CDR3 has 12 residues. CDR3 nucleotide sequence: TGTGCCTGGAGTAGCTCGAGTCAGCCCCAGCATTTT. Translated: CAWSSSSQPQHF.

The chain links TRBV5-1 to TRBJ1-5, with 11 bases aligning to TRBD1. The V and J ends lost 4 bases and 7 bases, in that order; junction bases with no gene match: 4. Germline loops: CDR1 SGHRS, CDR2 YFSETQ. The CDR3 length is 14 residues. CDR3 in amino acids: CASSQGQGGQPQHF. In DNA form, the CDR3 reads TGCGCCAGCAGCCAGGGACAGGGGGGGCAGCCCCAGCATTTT.

The CDR3 DNA is TGTGCCAGTAGTACTCCTAGTGTGGAGCAGTACTTC. It translates to CASSTPSVEQYF. The chain has TRBV19 and TRBJ2-7; the D is unclear. Germline CDR1 LNHDA, CDR2 SQIVND (reference sequence). The CDR3 extends over 12 amino acids. V lost 4 bases, J lost 7 bases, and 11 bases lay in between.

The chain has TRBV19 and TRBJ2-2; TRBD1 matches at 9 bases. V lost 6 bases and J lost 6; bases outside the gene matches: 14. In germline, CDR1 is LNHDA, CDR2 SQIVND (reference sequence). The CDR3 consists of 17 residues. CDR3 sequence (DNA): TGTGCCAGTAGGCAAGGGACAGGGAGGATTAAGGCCGGGGAGCTGTTTTTT. Translation: CASRQGTGRIKAGELFF.

The V and J genes are TRBV5-6 and TRBJ2-7, with 12 bases lining up with TRBD2. Germline CDR1 is SGHDT and CDR2 is YYEEEE. The CDR3 totals 16 residues. V trimming: 3 bases; J trimming: 2 bases; junction bases outside the gene matches: 6. CDR3 bases: TGTGCCAGCAGCTACCTGACTAGCGGGGGTCCCTACGAGCAGTACTTC. Its protein is CASSYLTSGGPYEQYF.

The CDR3 sequence is CASNGASGDSSADTQYF. DNA of the CDR3: TGTGCCAGTAATGGTGCTAGCGGAGATTCTAGCGCAGATACGCAGTATTTT. The V gene is TRBV19, the J gene TRBJ2-3; TRBD2 matches 7 bases. V dropped 7 bases and J dropped 4; count of bases not matched to a gene: 17. This CDR3 region has 17 residues. Germline-derived CDR1 and CDR2 are LNHDA and SQIVND (reference sequence).

CDR3 DNA sequence: TGCGCCAGCAGCTTGGAGTTGGGGACAGGGGGCTCCGGGGCCAACGTCCTGACTTTC. Residues: CASSLELGTGGSGANVLTF. The genes are TRBV5-1 and TRBJ2-6; TRBD1 aligns across 12 bases. Germline V gene data show CDR1 as SGHRS and CDR2 as YFSETQ. Trimming at V came to 0 bases and at J to 4 bases, leaving 8 bases not matched to a gene. CDR3 length: 19 residues.

V and J are TRBV6-2 or TRBV6-3 and TRBJ2-5, with D possibly matching TRBD2 (7 bases). The germline gives CDR1 MNHEY, CDR2 SVGEGT. This CDR3 contains 15 residues. Trimming pared 5 bases from V and 5 bases from J, leaving 18 bases between. DNA for the CDR3: TGTGCCAGCAGTCACAGGGAGGGCTTATGGGAGACCCAGTACTTC. It is translated as CASSHREGLWETQYF.

This chain joins TRBV15 and TRBJ2-1; TRBD2 might be the D (5 bases). CDR3 size: 12 residues. CDR1 is LNHNV, CDR2 YYDKDF, per germline (reference sequence). Trimming took 1 base from V and 9 from J, leaving 7 bases between them. The DNA of the CDR3 is TGTGCCACCAGCAGAGCTCTAGCTGAGCAGTTCTTC. It specifies CATSRALAEQFF.

This chain links TRBV15 with TRBJ2-7, with TRBD1 as a possible D gene (6 bases). The CDR3 totals 16 residues. V shed 0 bases and J shed 1 base, with 13 bases lying between them. Germline CDR1 reads LNHNV; CDR2 reads YYDKDF (reference sequence). CDR3 DNA: TGTGCCACCAGCAGAGAATCGGCAGGGGCATCCTACGAGCAGTACTTC. This translates into CATSRESAGASYEQYF.

This sequence joins TRBV19 and TRBJ2-2; TRBD1 aligns across 8 bases. CDR1 is LNHDA, CDR2 SQIVND, per germline (reference sequence). This CDR3 has 15 amino acids. The V gene end was trimmed by 2 bases and the J gene end by 3 bases; junction bases not matched to a gene: 2. CDR3 in DNA: TGTGCCAGTAGTATACAGGGGGCGGACACCGGGGAGCTGTTTTTT. Protein product: CASSIQGADTGELFF.

This clone was recorded only once. The J gene is TRBJ2-2, the V gene TRBV27; 9 nucleotides align to TRBD2. The CDR3 has 17 residues. The V gene end was trimmed by 5 bases and the J gene end by 7 bases; junction bases not matched to a gene: 14. Germline CDR1 and CDR2: MNHEY and SMNVEV (reference sequence). The chain's CDR3 is CASSPGPGLALGGELFF. The CDR3, as DNA: TGTGCCAGCAGTCCCGGACCGGGACTAGCATTGGGCGGGGAGCTGTTTTTT.

V usage is TRBV18 and J usage is TRBJ1-5; 10 bases agree with TRBD1. Germline CDR1 reads KGHSH; CDR2 reads LQKENI. The CDR3 runs 16 residues. J lost 3 bases, V lost 3 bases, and 5 bases had no gene match. The DNA for the CDR3 is TGTGCCAGCTCACCCGGGGACAGGGGATACAATCAGCCCCAGCATTTT. Translation: CASSPGDRGYNQPQHF.

The chain has TRBV6-5 and TRBJ1-3; a possible D gene is TRBD1 (5 bases). The CDR3 loop spans 14 amino acids. CDR1 and CDR2 from the germline V gene are MNHEY and SVGAGI. V gave up 7 bases and J gave up 8 bases, with 18 bases separating them. CDR3: CASTKSRGLDTIYF. As DNA, the CDR3 is TGTGCCAGCACTAAGTCAAGGGGCCTAGACACCATATATTTT.

The J gene is TRBJ2-2, the V gene TRBV4-2; TRBD2 matches 12 bases. V lost 2 bases and J lost 4; bases outside the gene matches: 8. CDR3 length equals 18 residues. Germline loops: CDR1 LGHNA, CDR2 YNFKEQ. CDR3 nucleotides: TGTGCCAGCAGCCAACCTTGGACTAGCGGGGCTCCCACCGGGGAGCTGTTTTTT. As protein: CASSQPWTSGAPTGELFF.

Only a few counts were recorded for this clone. The chain is built from TRBV9 and TRBJ1-2; TRBD1 might be the D (6 bases). The germline V and J ends were trimmed by 0 bases and 4 bases, with 13 bases remaining between them. From germline, CDR1 is SGDLS and CDR2 YYNGEE. CDR3 length: 15 residues. DNA of the CDR3: TGTGCCAGCAGCGTAGTTACAGGGCAACTCTATGGCTACACCTTC. Protein: CASSVVTGQLYGYTF. Based on the CDR3 plus reference TRBV9 and TRBJ1-2, the full variable domain is DSGVTQTPKHLITATGQRVTLRCSPRSGDLSVYWYQQSLDQGLQFLIQYYNGEERAKGNILERFSAQQFPDLHSELNLSSLELGDSALYFCASSVVTGQLYGYTFGSGTRLTVV.

The rearrangement links TRBV2 to TRBJ1-2, with D unclear. CDR3 length: 11 amino acids. CDR1 is SNHLY, CDR2 FYNNEI, per germline. Trimming stripped 3 bases from V and 7 bases from J, with 6 bases between. CDR3 loop: CASSDGVGYTF. CDR3 nucleotide sequence: TGTGCCAGCAGTGACGGGGTTGGCTACACCTTC.

The chain joins TRBV5-1 to TRBJ1-2, with TRBD1 matching 9 bases. CDR1 is SGHRS, CDR2 YFSETQ, per germline. The V gene end was trimmed by 0 bases and the J gene end by 8 bases; junction bases not matched to a gene: 14. The CDR3 length is 17 residues. Written as DNA, the CDR3 is TGCGCCAGCAGCTTGGAACGGACAGGGGCGTCAGCGGAGGGCTACACCTTC. It yields the protein CASSLERTGASAEGYTF.

The chain couples TRBV28 to TRBJ2-1; D gene unclear. Germline lookup yields CDR1 MDHEN and CDR2 SYDVKM. CDR3 length: 10 residues. Trimming pared 10 bases from V and 7 bases from J, leaving 8 bases between. CDR3 sequence: CATERNEQFF. The CDR3 DNA reads TGTGCCACCGAGCGTAATGAGCAGTTCTTC.

The rearrangement links TRBV5-5 to TRBJ2-1; 7 bases are a match to TRBD1. CDR1 SGHKS and CDR2 YYEKEE come from the germline V gene (reference sequence). V lost 3 bases to trimming and J lost 6 bases; unmatched junction nucleotides: 3. The CDR3 sequence is 13 residues long. The CDR3 here is CASSSGQFNEQFF. The CDR3 bases are TGTGCCAGCAGCTCGGGACAGTTCAATGAGCAGTTCTTC.

This clone came up once. A read error may account for a junction end that differs from germline. This rearrangement joins TRBV13 to TRBJ1-2; 7 nucleotides match TRBD1. The CDR3 length is 16 residues. Germline CDR1 PRHDT, CDR2 FYEKMQ (reference sequence). The CDR3 loop reads CASSLGDSSANYGYTF. CDR3 bases: TGTGCCAGCAGCCTAGGGGACAGCTCAGCGAACTATGGCTACACCTTC.

This CDR3 is CASLDRGRSQPQHF. CDR3 bases: TGTGCCAGTCTGGACAGGGGGCGTAGTCAGCCCCAGCATTTT. The gene calls are TRBV19 and TRBJ1-5; 11 bases are shared with TRBD1. V was clipped by 8 bases and J by 6 bases; unmatched bases: 6. Germline CDR1 is LNHDA and CDR2 is SQIVND (reference sequence). The CDR3 extends over 14 amino acids. Supplemented by reference TRBV19 and TRBJ1-5, the full variable domain reads DGGITQSPKYLFRKEGQNVTLSCEQNLNHDAMYWYRQDPGQGLRLIYYSQIVNDFQKGDIAEGYSVSREKKESFPLTVTSAQKNPTAFYLCASLDRGRSQPQHFGDGTRLSIL.

The rearrangement links TRBV10-3 to TRBJ1-1; the match to TRBD1 covers 12 bases. CDR3 length: 15 residues. Germline trimming cut 4 bases from V and 3 bases from J; bases unmatched to any gene: 3. CDR1 ENHRY and CDR2 SYGVKD come from the germline V gene. The CDR3 coding sequence is TGTGCCATCAGTGCCGGGACAGGGGGCTACACTGAAGCTTTCTTT. Protein product: CAISAGTGGYTEAFF.

This chain uses TRBV4-2 with TRBJ2-7, with 9 bases that match TRBD1. V lost 4 bases to trimming and J lost 6 bases; unmatched junction nucleotides: 7. This CDR3 is built from 14 residues. Germline V gene data show CDR1 as LGHNA and CDR2 as YNFKEQ. The CDR3, as DNA: TGTGCCAGCAGCCCGGGACAGGGAGGGAGCGAGCAGTACTTC. Protein sequence: CASSPGQGGSEQYF.

The rearrangement uses TRBV3-1 (or the pseudogene TRBV3-2) and TRBJ1-2, with 9 bases fitting TRBD1. In germline, CDR1 is LGHDT, CDR2 YNNKEL (reference sequence). V shed 4 bases and J 8 bases; nucleotides not matched to a gene: 8. The CDR3 contains 14 residues. The CDR3 DNA reads as TGTGCCAGCAGCCCTCGGACAGGGGAAGGAGGCTACACCTTC. Its translation: CASSPRTGEGGYTF.

About this clone: Distinct nucleotide sequences in the sample also encode this CDR3. CDR3: CASSPGTITDTQYF. The CDR3 bases are TGCGCCAGCAGCCCCGGGACAATCACAGATACGCAGTATTTT. This chain joins TRBV5-1 and TRBJ2-3, with D possibly matching TRBD1 (6 bases). This CDR3 comprises 14 residues. Germline V CDR1 and CDR2: SGHRS, YFSETQ. With 4 bases removed from V and 2 bases from J, the gap between germline ends came to 11 bases.